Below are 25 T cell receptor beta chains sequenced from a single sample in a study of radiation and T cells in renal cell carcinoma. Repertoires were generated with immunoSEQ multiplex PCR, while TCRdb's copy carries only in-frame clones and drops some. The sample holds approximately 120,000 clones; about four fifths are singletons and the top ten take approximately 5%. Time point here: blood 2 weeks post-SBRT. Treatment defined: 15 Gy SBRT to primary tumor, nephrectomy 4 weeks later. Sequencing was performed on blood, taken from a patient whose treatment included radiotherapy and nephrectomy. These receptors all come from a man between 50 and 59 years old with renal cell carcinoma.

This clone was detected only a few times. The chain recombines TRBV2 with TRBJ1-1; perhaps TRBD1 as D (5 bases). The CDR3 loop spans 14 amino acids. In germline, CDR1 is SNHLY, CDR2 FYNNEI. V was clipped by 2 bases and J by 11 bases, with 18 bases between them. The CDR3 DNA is TGTGCCAGCAGTGAAAGGGTCCGGGGGGTTGCGGCTTTCTTT. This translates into CASSERVRGVAAFF.

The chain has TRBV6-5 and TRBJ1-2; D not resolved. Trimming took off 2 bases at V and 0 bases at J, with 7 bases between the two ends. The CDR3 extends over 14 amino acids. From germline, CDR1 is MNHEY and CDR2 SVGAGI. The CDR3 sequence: CASSYDTTNYGYTF. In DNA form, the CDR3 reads TGTGCCAGCAGTTACGACACGACTAACTATGGCTACACCTTC.

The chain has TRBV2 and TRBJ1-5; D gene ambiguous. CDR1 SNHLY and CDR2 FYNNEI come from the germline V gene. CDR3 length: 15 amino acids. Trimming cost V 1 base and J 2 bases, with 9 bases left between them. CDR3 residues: CASSEGGFGNQPQHF. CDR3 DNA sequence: TGTGCCAGCAGTGAAGGGGGATTTGGCAATCAGCCCCAGCATTTT.

The CDR3 here is CASSSNYGYTF. Here the CDR3 DNA reads TGTGCCAGCAGCTCTAACTATGGCTACACCTTC. The chain links TRBV9 to TRBJ1-2; no clear D gene. There are 11 residues in the CDR3. Germline lookup yields CDR1 SGDLS and CDR2 YYNGEE. Trimming removed 4 bases from V and 0 bases from J, with 1 base in between.

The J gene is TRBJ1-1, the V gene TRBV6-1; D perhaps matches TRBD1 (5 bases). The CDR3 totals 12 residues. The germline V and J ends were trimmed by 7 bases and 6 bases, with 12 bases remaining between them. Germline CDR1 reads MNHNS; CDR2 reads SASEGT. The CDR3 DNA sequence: TGTGCCAGCAACCCTGGGGGGGCTGAAGCTTTCTTT. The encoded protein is CASNPGGAEAFF.

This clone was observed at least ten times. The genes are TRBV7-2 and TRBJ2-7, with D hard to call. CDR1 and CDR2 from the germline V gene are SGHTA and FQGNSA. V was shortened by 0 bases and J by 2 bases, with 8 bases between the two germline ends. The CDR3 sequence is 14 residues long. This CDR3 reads CASSLAGSPYEQYF. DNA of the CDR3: TGTGCCAGCAGCTTAGCGGGCAGCCCCTACGAGCAGTACTTC.

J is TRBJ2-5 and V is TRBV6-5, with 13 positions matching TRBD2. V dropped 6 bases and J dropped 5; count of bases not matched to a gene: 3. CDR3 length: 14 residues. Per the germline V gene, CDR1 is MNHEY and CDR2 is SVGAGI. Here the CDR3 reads CASSLGLAGETQYF. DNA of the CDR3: TGTGCCAGCAGCCTGGGACTAGCGGGGGAGACCCAGTACTTC.

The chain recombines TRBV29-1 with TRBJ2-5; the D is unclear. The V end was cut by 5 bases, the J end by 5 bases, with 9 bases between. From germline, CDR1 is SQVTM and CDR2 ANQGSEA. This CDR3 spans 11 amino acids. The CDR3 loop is CSVFLGETQYF. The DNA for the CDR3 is TGCAGCGTTTTTTTGGGGGAGACCCAGTACTTC.

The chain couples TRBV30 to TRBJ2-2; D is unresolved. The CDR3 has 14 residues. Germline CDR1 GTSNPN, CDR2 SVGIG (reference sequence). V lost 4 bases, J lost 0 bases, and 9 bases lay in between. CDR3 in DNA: TGTGCCTGGAATGGCGGTGCGAACACCGGGGAGCTGTTTTTT. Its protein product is CAWNGGANTGELFF.

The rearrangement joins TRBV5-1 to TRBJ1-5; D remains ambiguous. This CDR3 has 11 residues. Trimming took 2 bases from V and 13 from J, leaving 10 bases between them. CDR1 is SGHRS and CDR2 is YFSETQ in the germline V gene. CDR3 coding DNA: TGCGCCAGCAGCTTTGGGCCAGAGCAGCATTTT. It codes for CASSFGPEQHF.

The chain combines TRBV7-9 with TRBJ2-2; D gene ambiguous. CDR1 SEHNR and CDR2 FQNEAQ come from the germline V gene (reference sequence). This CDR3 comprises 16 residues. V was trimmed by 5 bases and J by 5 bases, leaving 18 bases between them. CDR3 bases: TGTGCCAGCAGCCTAGTCCCAGGTACTTCAACCGGGGAGCTGTTTTTT. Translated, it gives CASSLVPGTSTGELFF.

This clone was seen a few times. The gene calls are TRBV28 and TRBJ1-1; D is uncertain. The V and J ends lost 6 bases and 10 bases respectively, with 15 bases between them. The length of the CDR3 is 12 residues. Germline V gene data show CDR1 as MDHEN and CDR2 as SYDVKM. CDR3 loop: CASSPYSEGAFF. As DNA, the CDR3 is TGTGCCAGCAGCCCCTATTCCGAGGGAGCTTTCTTT.

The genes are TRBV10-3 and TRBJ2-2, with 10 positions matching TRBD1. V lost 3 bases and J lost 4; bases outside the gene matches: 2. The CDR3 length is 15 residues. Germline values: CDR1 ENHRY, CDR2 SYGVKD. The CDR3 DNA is TGTGCCATCAGTGACGGGACAGGGGCCACCGGGGAGCTGTTTTTT. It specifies CAISDGTGATGELFF.

The CDR3 here is CASNRASGTNEQFF. CDR3 sequence (DNA): TGTGCCAGCAACCGGGCTAGCGGGACCAATGAGCAGTTCTTC. The J gene is TRBJ2-1, the V gene TRBV14; 9 nucleotides line up with TRBD2. Germline loops: CDR1 SGHDN, CDR2 FVKESK. This CDR3 is built from 14 residues. Trimming cost V 7 bases and J 6 bases; bases outside gene matches: 7.

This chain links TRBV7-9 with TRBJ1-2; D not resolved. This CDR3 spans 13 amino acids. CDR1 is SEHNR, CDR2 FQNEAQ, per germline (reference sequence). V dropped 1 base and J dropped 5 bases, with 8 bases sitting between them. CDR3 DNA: TGTGCCAGCAGCTTAGTGTCGGAGTATGGCTACACCTTC. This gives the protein CASSLVSEYGYTF.

The CDR3 loop is CASSDRTGELFF. The CDR3 DNA reads as TGTGCCAGCAGCGACAGGACCGGGGAGCTGTTTTTT. The chain combines TRBV9 with TRBJ2-2; D might be TRBD1 (5 bases). Germline V gene sequence: CDR1 SGDLS, CDR2 YYNGEE. The CDR3 is made up of 12 amino acids. Trimming removed 3 bases from V and 5 bases from J, with 5 bases in between. The variable domain in full, completed from reference TRBV9 and TRBJ2-2, reads DSGVTQTPKHLITATGQRVTLRCSPRSGDLSVYWYQQSLDQGLQFLIQYYNGEERAKGNILERFSAQQFPDLHSELNLSSLELGDSALYFCASSDRTGELFFGEGSRLTVL.

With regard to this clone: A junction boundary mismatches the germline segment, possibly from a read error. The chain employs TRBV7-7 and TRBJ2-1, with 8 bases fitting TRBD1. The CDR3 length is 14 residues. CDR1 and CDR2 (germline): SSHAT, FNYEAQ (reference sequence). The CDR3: CASSLWGQANEQFF. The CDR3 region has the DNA TGTGCTAGCAGCTTATGGGGACAGGCCAATGAGCAGTTCTTC.

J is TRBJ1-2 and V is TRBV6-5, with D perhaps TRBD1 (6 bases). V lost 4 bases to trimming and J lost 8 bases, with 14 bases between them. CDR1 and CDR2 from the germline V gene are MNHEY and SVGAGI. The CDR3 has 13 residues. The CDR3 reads CASSWGGRVGYTF. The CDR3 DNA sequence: TGTGCCAGCAGTTGGGGGGGGCGCGTAGGCTACACCTTC.

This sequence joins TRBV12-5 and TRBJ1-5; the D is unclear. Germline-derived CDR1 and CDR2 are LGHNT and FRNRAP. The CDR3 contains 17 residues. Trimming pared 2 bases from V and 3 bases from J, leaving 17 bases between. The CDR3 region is CASGLMSRSSHNQPQHF. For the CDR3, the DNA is TGTGCTAGTGGTTTGATGTCTCGTTCAAGTCACAATCAGCCCCAGCATTTT.

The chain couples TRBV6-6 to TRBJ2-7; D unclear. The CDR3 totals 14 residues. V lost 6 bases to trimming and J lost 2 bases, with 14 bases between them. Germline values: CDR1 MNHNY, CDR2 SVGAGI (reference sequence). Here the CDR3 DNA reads TGTGCCAGCAGCCCACCGAGCCTACCCTACGAGCAGTACTTC. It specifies CASSPPSLPYEQYF.

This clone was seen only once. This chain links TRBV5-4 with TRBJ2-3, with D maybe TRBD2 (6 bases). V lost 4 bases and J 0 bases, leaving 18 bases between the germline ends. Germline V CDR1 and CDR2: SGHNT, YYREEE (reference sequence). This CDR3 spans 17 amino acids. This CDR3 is CASSPSPRRESTDTQYF. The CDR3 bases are TGTGCCAGCAGCCCTTCCCCCAGGCGGGAAAGCACAGATACGCAGTATTTT.

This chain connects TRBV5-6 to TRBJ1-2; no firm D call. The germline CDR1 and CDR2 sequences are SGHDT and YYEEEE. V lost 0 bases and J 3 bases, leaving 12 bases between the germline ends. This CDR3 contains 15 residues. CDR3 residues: CASSLAQSGYYGYTF. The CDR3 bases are TGTGCCAGCAGCTTGGCCCAAAGTGGGTACTATGGCTACACCTTC. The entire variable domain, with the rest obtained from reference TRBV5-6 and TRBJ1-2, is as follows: DAGVTQSPTHLIKTRGQQVTLRCSPKSGHDTVSWYQQALGQGPQFIFQYYEEEERQRGNFPDRFSGHQFPNYSSELNVNALLLGDSALYLCASSLAQSGYYGYTFGSGTRLTVV.

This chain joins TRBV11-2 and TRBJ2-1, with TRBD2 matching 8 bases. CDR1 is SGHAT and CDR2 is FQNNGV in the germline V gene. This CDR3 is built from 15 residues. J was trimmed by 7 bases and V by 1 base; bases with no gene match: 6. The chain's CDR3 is CASSLVAGLRNEQFF. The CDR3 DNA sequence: TGTGCCAGCAGCTTAGTAGCGGGGCTTAGGAATGAGCAGTTCTTC.

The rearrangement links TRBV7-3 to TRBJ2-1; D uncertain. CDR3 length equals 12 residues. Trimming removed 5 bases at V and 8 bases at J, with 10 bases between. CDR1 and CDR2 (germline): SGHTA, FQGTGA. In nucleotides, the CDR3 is TGTGCCAGCAGCCCCTCGGGTTATGAGCAGTTCTTC. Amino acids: CASSPSGYEQFF.

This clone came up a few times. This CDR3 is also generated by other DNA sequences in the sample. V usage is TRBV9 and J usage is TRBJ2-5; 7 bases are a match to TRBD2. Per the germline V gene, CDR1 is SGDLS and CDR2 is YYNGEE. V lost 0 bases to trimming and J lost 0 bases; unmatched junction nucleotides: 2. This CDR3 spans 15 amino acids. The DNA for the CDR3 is TGTGCCAGCAGCGTAGGCCTAGCGGACCAAGAGACCCAGTACTTC. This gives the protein CASSVGLADQETQYF. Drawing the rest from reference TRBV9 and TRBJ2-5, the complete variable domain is DSGVTQTPKHLITATGQRVTLRCSPRSGDLSVYWYQQSLDQGLQFLIQYYNGEERAKGNILERFSAQQFPDLHSELNLSSLELGDSALYFCASSVGLADQETQYFGPGTRLLVL.